This entry is about one TCR beta chain. Antigen: not known. V shed 2 bases and J 7 bases; nucleotides not matched to a gene: 8. This CDR3 region has 15 residues. Per germline, CDR1 MNHNS and CDR2 SASEGT. The data stem from a study of cytomegalovirus exposure and HLA in healthy donors. General study points: Cytomegalovirus association was assigned to about 180 TCR beta chains.

PCR involved 60 Vbeta and 13 Jbeta primers. Clones were sequenced by immunoSEQ multiplex PCR, and TCRdb holds only the in-frame ones, with some missing. This sample carries roughly 100,000 clones, more than 75% of them seen once, and the ten largest clones take about 5%. The sequence was collected from a woman aged 18-30 years in good health and CMV-seropositive. The V call is TRBV6-1, the J call TRBJ2-7; 10 bases line up with TRBD2. The specimen was PBMCs. The CDR3: CASSEPSGSLYEQYF. The CDR3 DNA follows: TGTGCCAGCAGTGAACCTAGCGGGAGTCTGTATGAGCAGTACTTC.